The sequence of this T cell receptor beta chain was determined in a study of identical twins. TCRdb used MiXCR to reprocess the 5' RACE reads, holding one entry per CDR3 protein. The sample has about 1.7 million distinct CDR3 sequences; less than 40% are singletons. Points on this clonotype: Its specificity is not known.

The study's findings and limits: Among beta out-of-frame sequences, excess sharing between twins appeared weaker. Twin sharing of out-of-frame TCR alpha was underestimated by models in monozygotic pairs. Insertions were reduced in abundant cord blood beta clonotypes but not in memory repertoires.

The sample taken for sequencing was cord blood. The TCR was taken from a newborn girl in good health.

The CDR3 is CASSFRLAGDMGNEQFF. DNA for the CDR3: TGTGCCAGCAGCTTCAGACTAGCGGGAGATATGGGGAATGAGCAGTTCTTC. The chain carries TRBV11-3 and TRBJ2-1, with 12 bases fitting TRBD2. The CDR3 extends over 17 amino acids. Germline loops: CDR1 SGHNT, CDR2 YENEEA. J lost 7 bases, V lost 3 bases, and 10 bases had no gene match.